This TCR beta chain was recovered during a study of PD-1 blockade in mismatch repair-deficient tumors. Study at large: Enrolled about 2013-2016, patients had progressing, pretreated mismatch repair-deficient cancers of 12 to 13 types. General study findings and limits: Rapid post-treatment expansion, then contraction, generally preceding radiologic response, marked tumor-resident clones.

In regard to this clone: Antigen unknown.

Repertoires were generated with immunoSEQ multiplex PCR, while TCRdb's copy carries only in-frame clones and drops some. This table has fewer than 100,000 clones, around 85% appearing once. Per germline, CDR1 SGHRS and CDR2 YFSETQ. The CDR3 consists of 15 residues. V lost 4 bases, J lost 0 bases, and 14 bases lay in between. Sample: peripheral blood, taken 12 weeks after starting pembrolizumab. The rearrangement links TRBV5-1 to TRBJ2-7; D might be TRBD1 or TRBD2, each matching 5 bases. The receptor was derived from an adult with mismatch repair-deficient cancer. CDR3 region: CASSRLPGSSYEQYF. The CDR3 DNA sequence: TGCGCCAGCAGCCGCCTACCAGGGAGCTCCTACGAGCAGTACTTC. The whole variable domain, filled in from reference TRBV5-1 and TRBJ2-7, reads KAGVTQTPRYLIKTRGQQVTLSCSPISGHRSVSWYQQTPGQGLQFLFEYFSETQRNKGNFPGRFSGRQFSNSRSEMNVSTLELGDSALYLCASSRLPGSSYEQYFGPGTRLTVT.